This TCR beta chain was documented in a study of T cell responses to AZD1222 COVID-19 vaccine (dated by TCRdb to 2020 to 2023). As for the study more broadly: Because spike-specific TCR depth and breadth did not differ between the two schedules, AZD1222 recipients who got a second dose at roughly 4 weeks were pooled with those who got a second dose at roughly 12 weeks. TCR sequencing was performed for roughly 250 trial participants, of whom 200 to 220 were given two doses of AZD1222 and some 26 were given two doses of MenACWY control vaccine. Trial participants were enrolled by age into subgroups of 18-55, 56-69 and 70-plus years, and around 150, 28 and 57 TCR-sequenced participants, respectively, were included in these subgroups. Findings and caveats that apply to the study as a whole: Participants were mostly white British, with more females than males. The authors suggested clonal diversity may have been underestimated. Because no samples from the day 14 peak response were available, repertoires could be characterized only after the peak T cell response. The vaccine-associated CD4 TCRs covered the entire spike protein, and the dominant responses fell in regions 160-218 and 743-854. In the small 56-69-year group, the increase in depth fell short of significance, most likely because of low power. Conclusions about previously exposed vaccinees are limited because only a handful of AZD1222 recipients were SARS-CoV-2 seropositive at baseline. After two AZD1222 doses, both the breadth and the depth of spike-specific TCRs were significantly higher than at day 0 and than in MenACWY recipients. Reportedly, close to half of the unique spike-specific TCRs recognized epitopes lying outside the regions that are mutated in the B.1.351 and B.1.1.7 variants.

The CDR3 regions of human TCRbeta chains were analyzed by immunosequencing. In the paper's pipeline: Repertoire TCRs were matched against a reference library of SARS-CoV-2-specific TCRs generated with the MIRA antigen-specificity platform. Breadth was defined as the fraction of unique TCRs that were SARS-CoV-2-associated. Depth was defined as the fraction of total T cells that were SARS-CoV-2-associated. Using the MIRA data, every spike-specific TCR was mapped to the spike region that the TCR reacted to and assigned to either a CD4 or a CD8 class. Log10-transformed breadth and depth values were compared by one-way ANOVA with Sidak's multiple comparisons tests. Imported from immuneACCESS, the table was reduced by TCRdb to in-frame sequences with V and J called. These copies leave out some clones; in studies compared against another copy, an unresolved V gene accounts for under half, and the cause of the remainder is not known. Clone size and the V and J calls come from that table; the DNA yielded D and trimming. Recorded for this sample are about 190,000 clones; roughly 91% of them occurred a single time. Over 0.75% of the sample lies in the top ten.

Sample time point, as interpreted from the label and publication: baseline before first vaccination. The vaccinee samples were drawn from two UK trials, COV001 and COV002, one of which was a single-blind randomized controlled phase 2/3 trial testing AZD1222 (ChAdOx1 nCoV-19) in healthy adults. Trial participant PBMC samples were collected at day 0 and day 28 after the second dose for TCRbeta chain sequencing. As for this clone: It has no known antigen specificity. No base quality information exists; no much larger clone differs at one position.

CDR1 and CDR2 are drawn from the germline V gene (reference sequence): DFQATT, SNEGSKA. Trimming removed 5 bases from V and 7 bases from J, leaving 12 bases between the germline ends. The CDR3 holds 11 amino acids from the cysteine to the phenylalanine. The CDR3 DNA has 33 bases and is translated from base 1. The input for sequencing was peripheral blood, taken on day 0 of AZD1222 vaccination. This sequence originates from an adult in good health. Recombination connected TRBV20-1 to TRBJ2-7; no D segment can be confidently identified. This receptor carries the CDR3 CSAPRRGEQYF. The DNA sequence follows: TGCAGTGCTCCCAGGCGTGGGGAGCAGTACTTC.